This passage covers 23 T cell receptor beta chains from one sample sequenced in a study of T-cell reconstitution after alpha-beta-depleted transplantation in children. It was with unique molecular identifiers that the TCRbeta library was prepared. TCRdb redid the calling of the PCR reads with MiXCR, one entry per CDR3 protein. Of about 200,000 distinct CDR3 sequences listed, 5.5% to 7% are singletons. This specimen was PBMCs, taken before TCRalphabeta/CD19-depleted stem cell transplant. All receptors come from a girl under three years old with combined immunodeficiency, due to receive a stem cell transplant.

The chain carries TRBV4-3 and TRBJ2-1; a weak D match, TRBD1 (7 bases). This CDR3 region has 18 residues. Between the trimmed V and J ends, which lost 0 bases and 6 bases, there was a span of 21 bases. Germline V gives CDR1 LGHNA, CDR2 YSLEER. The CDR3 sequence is CASSQDRGRDCPCNEQFF. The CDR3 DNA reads TGCGCCAGCAGCCAAGATAGGGGGCGGGACTGCCCCTGCAATGAGCAGTTCTTC.

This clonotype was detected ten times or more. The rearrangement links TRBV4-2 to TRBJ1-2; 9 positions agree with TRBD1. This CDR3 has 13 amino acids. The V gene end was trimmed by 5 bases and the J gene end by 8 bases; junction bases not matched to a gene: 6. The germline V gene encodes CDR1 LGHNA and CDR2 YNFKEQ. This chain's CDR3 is CASSSRTGVGYTF. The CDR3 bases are TGTGCCAGCAGCTCTCGGACAGGGGTCGGCTACACCTTC.

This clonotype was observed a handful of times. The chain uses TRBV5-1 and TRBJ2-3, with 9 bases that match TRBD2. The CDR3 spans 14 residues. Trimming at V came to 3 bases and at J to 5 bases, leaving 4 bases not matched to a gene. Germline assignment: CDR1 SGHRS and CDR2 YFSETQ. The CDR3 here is CASSWASGEDTQYF. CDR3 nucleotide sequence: TGCGCCAGCAGCTGGGCTAGCGGGGAAGATACGCAGTATTTT.

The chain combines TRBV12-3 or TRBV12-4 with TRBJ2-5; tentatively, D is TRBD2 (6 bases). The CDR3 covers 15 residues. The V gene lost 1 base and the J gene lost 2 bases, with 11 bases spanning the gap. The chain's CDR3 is CASSLDTSRQETQYF. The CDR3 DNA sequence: TGTGCCAGCAGTTTAGATACTAGCAGACAAGAGACCCAGTACTTC.

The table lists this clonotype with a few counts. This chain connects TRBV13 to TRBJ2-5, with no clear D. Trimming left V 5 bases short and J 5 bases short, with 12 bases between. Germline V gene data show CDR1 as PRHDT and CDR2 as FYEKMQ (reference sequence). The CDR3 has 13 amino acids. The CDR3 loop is CASSPVGTETQYF. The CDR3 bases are TGTGCCAGCAGCCCCGTGGGCACGGAGACCCAGTACTTC.

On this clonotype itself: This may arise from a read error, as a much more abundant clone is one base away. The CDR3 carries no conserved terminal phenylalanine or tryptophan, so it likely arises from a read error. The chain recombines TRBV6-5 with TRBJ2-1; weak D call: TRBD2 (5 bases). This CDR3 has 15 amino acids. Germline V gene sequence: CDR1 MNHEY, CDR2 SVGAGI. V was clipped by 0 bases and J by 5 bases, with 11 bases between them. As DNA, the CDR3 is TGTGCCAGCAGTTACTCGAGAGGGCCCCACAATGAGCAGTTCTCC. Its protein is CASSYSRGPHNEQFS.

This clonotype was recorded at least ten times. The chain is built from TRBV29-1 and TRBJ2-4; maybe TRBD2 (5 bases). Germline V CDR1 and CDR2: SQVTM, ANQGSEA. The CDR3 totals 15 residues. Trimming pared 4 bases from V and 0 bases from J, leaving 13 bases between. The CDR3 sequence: CSVVEGGGAKNIQYF. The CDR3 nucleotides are TGCAGCGTTGTAGAGGGCGGAGGAGCCAAAAACATTCAGTACTTC.

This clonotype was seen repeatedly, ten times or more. The DNA of the CDR3 is TGCAGTGCTAGAGGGGCGAGTATGGGTGAGCAGTTCTTC. It specifies CSARGASMGEQFF. This chain connects TRBV20-1 to TRBJ2-1; D is unresolved. Germline V CDR1 and CDR2: DFQATT, SNEGSKA (reference sequence). The CDR3 contains 13 residues. V shed 1 base and J shed 9 bases, with 13 bases lying between them.

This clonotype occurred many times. The CDR3 DNA reads as TGCAGTGCTATTAAGGATACGCAGTATTTT. Translation gives CSAIKDTQYF. This sequence joins TRBV20-1 and TRBJ2-3; D is unresolved. In germline, CDR1 is DFQATT, CDR2 SNEGSKA (reference sequence). The CDR3 runs 10 residues. Trimming took off 4 bases at V and 6 bases at J, with 5 bases between the two ends.

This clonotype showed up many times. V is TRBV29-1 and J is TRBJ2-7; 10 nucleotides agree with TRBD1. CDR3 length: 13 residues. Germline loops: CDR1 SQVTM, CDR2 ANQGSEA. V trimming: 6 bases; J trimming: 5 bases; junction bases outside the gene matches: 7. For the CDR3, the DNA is TGCAGCGTGGACACCGGGACAGGGGACGAGCAGTACTTC. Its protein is CSVDTGTGDEQYF.

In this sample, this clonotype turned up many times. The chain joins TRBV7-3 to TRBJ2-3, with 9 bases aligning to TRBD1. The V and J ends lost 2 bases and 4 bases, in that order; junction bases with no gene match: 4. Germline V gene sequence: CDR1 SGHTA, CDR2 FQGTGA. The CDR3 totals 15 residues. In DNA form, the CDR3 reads TGTGCCAGCAGCTTACACAGGGGGCCGTCAGATACGCAGTATTTT. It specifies CASSLHRGPSDTQYF. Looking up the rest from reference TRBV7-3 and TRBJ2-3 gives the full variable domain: GAGVSQTPSNKVTEKGKYVELRCDPISGHTALYWYRQSLGQGPEFLIYFQGTGAADDSGLPNDRFFAVRPEGSVSTLKIQRTERGDSAVYLCASSLHRGPSDTQYFGPGTRLTVL.

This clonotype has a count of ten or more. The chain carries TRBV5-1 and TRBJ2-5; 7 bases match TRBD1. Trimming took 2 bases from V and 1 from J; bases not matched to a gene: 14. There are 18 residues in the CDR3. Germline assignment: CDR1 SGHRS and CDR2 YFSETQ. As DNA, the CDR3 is TGCGCCAGCAGCTTTAGTCCCTTACGGGACAGCACCCAAGAGACCCAGTACTTC. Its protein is CASSFSPLRDSTQETQYF.

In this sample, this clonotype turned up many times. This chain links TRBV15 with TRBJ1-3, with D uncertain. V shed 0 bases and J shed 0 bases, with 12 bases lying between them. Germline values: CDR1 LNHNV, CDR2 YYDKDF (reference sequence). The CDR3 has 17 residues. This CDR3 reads CATSRDTIEISGNTIYF. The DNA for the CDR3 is TGTGCCACCAGCAGAGATACCATAGAGATCTCTGGAAACACCATATATTTT.

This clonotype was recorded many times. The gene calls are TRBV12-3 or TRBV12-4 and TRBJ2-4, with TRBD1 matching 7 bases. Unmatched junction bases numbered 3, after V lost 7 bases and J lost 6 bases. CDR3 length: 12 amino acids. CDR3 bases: TGTGCCAGCACCTGGGACAGAAACATTCAGTACTTC. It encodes CASTWDRNIQYF.

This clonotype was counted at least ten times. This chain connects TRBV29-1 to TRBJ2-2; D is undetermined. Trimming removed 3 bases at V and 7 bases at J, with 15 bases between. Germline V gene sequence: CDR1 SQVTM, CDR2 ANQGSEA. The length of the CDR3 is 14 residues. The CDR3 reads CSVELGLNNGELFF. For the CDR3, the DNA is TGCAGCGTTGAGCTGGGGTTGAATAACGGGGAGCTGTTTTTT.

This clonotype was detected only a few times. The CDR3 nucleotides are TGTGCCAGCAGTTTAGGTGGACAGAAAAACATTCAGTACTTC. Its translation is CASSLGGQKNIQYF. The rearrangement links TRBV12-3 or TRBV12-4 to TRBJ2-4, with D maybe TRBD1 (6 bases). V was pared by 1 base and J by 4 bases, with 8 bases between. The CDR3 consists of 14 residues.

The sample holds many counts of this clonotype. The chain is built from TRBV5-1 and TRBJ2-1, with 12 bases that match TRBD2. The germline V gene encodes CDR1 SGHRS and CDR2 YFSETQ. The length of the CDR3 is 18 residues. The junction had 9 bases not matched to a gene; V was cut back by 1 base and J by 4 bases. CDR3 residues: CASSLTPSGGAGYNEQFF. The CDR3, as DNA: TGCGCCAGCAGCTTGACCCCTAGCGGGGGGGCGGGATACAATGAGCAGTTCTTC.

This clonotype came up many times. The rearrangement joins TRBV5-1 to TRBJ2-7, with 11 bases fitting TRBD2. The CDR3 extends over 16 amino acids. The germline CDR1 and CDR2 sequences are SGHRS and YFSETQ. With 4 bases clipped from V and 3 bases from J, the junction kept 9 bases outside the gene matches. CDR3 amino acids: CASSASGLAEYYEQYF. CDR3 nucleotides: TGCGCCAGCAGCGCCTCGGGACTAGCGGAATACTACGAGCAGTACTTC.

CDR3 sequence reads: CASRTSGKETQYF. In nucleotides, the CDR3 is TGTGCCAGCAGGACTAGCGGAAAAGAGACCCAGTACTTC. The V and J genes are TRBV6-1 and TRBJ2-5; the match to TRBD2 covers 9 bases. This CDR3 is 13 amino acids long. Germline loops: CDR1 MNHNS, CDR2 SASEGT. V dropped 6 bases and J dropped 3; count of bases not matched to a gene: 2.

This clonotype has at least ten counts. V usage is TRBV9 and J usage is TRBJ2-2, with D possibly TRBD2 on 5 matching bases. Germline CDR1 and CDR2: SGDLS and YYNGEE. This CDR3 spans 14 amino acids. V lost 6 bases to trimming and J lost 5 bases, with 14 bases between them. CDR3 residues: CASKLDLLTGELFF. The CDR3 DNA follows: TGTGCCAGCAAGCTGGACTTACTGACCGGGGAGCTGTTTTTT.

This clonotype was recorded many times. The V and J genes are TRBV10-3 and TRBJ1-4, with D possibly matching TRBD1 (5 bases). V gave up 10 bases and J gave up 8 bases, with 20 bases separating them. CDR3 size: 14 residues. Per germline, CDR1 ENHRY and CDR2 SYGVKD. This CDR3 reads CATALGPLLEKLFF. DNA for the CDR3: TGTGCCACGGCCTTGGGGCCGTTGCTGGAAAAACTGTTTTTT.

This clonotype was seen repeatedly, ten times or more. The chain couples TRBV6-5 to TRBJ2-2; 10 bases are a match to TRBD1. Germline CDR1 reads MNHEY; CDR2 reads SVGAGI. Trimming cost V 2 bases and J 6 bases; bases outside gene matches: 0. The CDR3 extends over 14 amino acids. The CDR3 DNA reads TGTGCCAGCAGTTACGGACAGGGGGCCGGGGAGCTGTTTTTT. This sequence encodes CASSYGQGAGELFF.

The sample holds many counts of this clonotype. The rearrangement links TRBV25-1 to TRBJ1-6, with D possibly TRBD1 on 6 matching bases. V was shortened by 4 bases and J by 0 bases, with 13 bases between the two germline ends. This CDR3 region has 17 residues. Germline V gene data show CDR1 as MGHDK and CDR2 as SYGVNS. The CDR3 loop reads CASSVGARSSYNSPLHF. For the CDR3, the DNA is TGTGCCAGCAGTGTGGGGGCCAGAAGCTCCTATAATTCACCCCTCCACTTT.